Here is one T cell receptor beta chain with its context. The antigen is undetermined. This sample is part of a study of CD8 T cells in Susac syndrome. Study-wide background: Eight or nine of the sequenced Susac syndrome patients were in remission, and more than 5 had active disease. When blood was drawn, the patients with Susac syndrome were therapy-naive, on corticosteroids, or on intravenous immunoglobulin alone. Notes on the study in general: As the study acknowledged, the number of individuals in its TCR sequencing and HLA analysis was relatively small.

The CDR3 is 16 amino acids. Trimming left V 4 bases short and J 4 bases short, with 15 bases between. Germline V lookup: CDR1 SGDLS, CDR2 YYNGEE. RNA amounts of about 0.45 to 1 ug underwent reverse transcription with random hexamers. TCRdb re-derived calls from the immunoSEQ multiplex PCR reads in MiXCR, one entry per CDR3 protein. The table includes under 200,000 distinct CDR3 sequences, 95% detected once. The TCR comes from a human donor with Susac syndrome. V gene TRBV9 combines with J gene TRBJ2-6; D remains ambiguous. Sequenced: CD8+ T cells from PBMCs. The CDR3 loop is CASSTGWLSGANVLTF. Written as DNA, the CDR3 is TGTGCCAGCAGCACCGGTTGGCTATCCGGGGCCAACGTCCTGACTTTC.